Sequencing of this T cell receptor (beta chain) was carried out in a study of spatial heterogeneity in lung cancer. Whole-study findings and limits: Estimated TCR-seq coverage of tumor T cells was only 6% to 9% for alpha chains. For beta chains, the corresponding estimate was around 14%. In tumors, expanded intratumoral alpha and beta TCR counts tracked mutation counts.

J gave up 1 base and V 0 bases, and 4 bases lay outside the gene matches. Germline lookup yields CDR1 SGHRS and CDR2 YFSETQ. CDR3 length: 17 amino acids. Individually, TCR cDNA molecules were each labelled with a unique molecular identifier. MiXCR, applied by TCRdb to the 5' RACE reads, yields one record per CDR3 protein. The sample yields around 6,000 distinct CDR3 sequences, 1% to 1.5% seen once. As for time point: sample taken at primary tumor resection. The donors, about 74 patients with untreated early-stage non-small cell lung cancer, provided the samples. Unsorted samples of tumor, nontumor lung or frozen PBMC had their whole RNA sequenced. By frequency in the sample, this clonotype is medium-sized (0.01 to 0.1%). Antigen unknown.

The clonotype comes from a male donor with early-stage non-small cell lung cancer. The rearrangement links TRBV5-1 to TRBJ2-1, with TRBD2 identical over 10 bases. The material was lung tumor tissue, obtained at surgery. DNA for the CDR3: TGCGCCAGCAGCTTGGTGTTAGCGGGAGGTTCCTACAATGAGCAGTTCTTC. The encoded protein is CASSLVLAGGSYNEQFF.